Sequencing of this TCR beta chain was carried out in a study of OX40 agonist ivuxolimab in advanced cancers. Study background: Aged about 23 to 90 with a mean of 60 years, they were about 83% male.

Trimming cost V 3 bases and J 1 base, with 6 bases left between them. Per the germline V gene, CDR1 is KGHSH and CDR2 is LQKENI. This CDR3 spans 13 amino acids. Comment on this clone: Its matching antigen is unknown.

Study results and caveats: Partial responders receiving 0.1-3.0 mg/kg showed among the lowest clonal expansion. Dose levels from 0.1 to 3.0 mg/kg saw CD4+ and CD8+ blood T cells expand clonally by week 6. Among expanded peripheral T cells, antigen specificity went undetermined.

Clones were read by immunoSEQ multiplex PCR, and TCRdb kept only the in-frame ones, dropping some. The sample consists of about 35,000 clones, nearly 75% of them appearing once. The TCR sequence derives from an adult with an advanced solid tumor such as melanoma, head and neck, liver or kidney cancer. The material sequenced was CD4+ or CD8+ T cells sorted from blood, taken in a trial of the OX40 agonist ivuxolimab. This chain joins TRBV18 and TRBJ1-1; D ambiguous. The CDR3 sequence: CASSPYQNTEAFF. The CDR3 DNA reads as TGTGCCAGCTCACCCTACCAGAACACTGAAGCTTTCTTT.